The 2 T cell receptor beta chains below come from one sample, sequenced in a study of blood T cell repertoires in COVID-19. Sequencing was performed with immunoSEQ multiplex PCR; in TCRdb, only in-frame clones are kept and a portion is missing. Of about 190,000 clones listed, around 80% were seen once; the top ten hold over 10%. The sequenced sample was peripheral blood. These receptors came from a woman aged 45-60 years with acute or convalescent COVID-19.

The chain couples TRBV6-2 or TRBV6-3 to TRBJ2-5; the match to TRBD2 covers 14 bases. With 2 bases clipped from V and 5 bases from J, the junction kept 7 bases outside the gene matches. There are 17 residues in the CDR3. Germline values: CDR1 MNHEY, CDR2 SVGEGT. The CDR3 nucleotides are TGTGCCAGCAGTTACGGGACTAGCGGGAGTACCCGGGAGACCCAGTACTTC. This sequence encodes CASSYGTSGSTRETQYF.

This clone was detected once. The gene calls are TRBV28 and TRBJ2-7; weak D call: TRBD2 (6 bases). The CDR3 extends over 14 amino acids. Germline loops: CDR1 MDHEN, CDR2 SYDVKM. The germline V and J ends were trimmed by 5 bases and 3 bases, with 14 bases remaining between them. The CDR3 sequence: CASSQRVQGYEQYF. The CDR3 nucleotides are TGTGCCAGCAGTCAGCGGGTTCAGGGCTACGAGCAGTACTTC.